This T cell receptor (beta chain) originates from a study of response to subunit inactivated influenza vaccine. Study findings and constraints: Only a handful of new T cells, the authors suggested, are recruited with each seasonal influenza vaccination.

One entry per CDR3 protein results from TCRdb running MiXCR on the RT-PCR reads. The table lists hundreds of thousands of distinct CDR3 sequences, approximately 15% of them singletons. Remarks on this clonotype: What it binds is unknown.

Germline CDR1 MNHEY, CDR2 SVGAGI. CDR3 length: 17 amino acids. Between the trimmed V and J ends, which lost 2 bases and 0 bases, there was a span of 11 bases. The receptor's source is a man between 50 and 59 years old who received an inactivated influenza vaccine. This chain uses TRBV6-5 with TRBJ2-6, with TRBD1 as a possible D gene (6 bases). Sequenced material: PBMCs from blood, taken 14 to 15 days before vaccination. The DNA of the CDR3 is TGTGCCAGCAGTTACAGCAGGGGTGGCTCTGGGGCCAACGTCCTGACTTTC. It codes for CASSYSRGGSGANVLTF.